One sample yielded the 13 T cell receptor beta chains listed below, sequenced in a study of blood T cell repertoires in COVID-19 (dated by TCRdb to 2020 to 2021). Libraries were built with the immunoSEQ multiplex PCR assay. TCRdb took this table from immuneACCESS and kept in-frame rearrangements with V and J called. Such tables lack part of the clones; where checked against another copy, unresolved V genes explain under half of the gap, and the rest is unexplained. Here the sample has about 390,000 clones; around 87% occur a single time. Approximately 9.3% of the sample comes from the top ten. The specimen was PBMCs or T cells enriched from blood (not recorded which). The receptor set was obtained from a woman aged 45-65 years who had recovered from COVID-19.

The chain carries TRBV5-1 and TRBJ2-2; no clear D gene. CDR1 SGHRS and CDR2 YFSETQ come from the germline V gene. The CDR3 consists of 14 residues. V gave up 4 bases and J gave up 1 base, with 8 bases separating them. CDR3 sequence reads: CASSTRMNTGELFF. Here the CDR3 DNA reads TGCGCCAGCAGCACCAGGATGAACACCGGGGAGCTGTTTTTT.

The V and J genes are TRBV5-4 and TRBJ2-2; 10 bases are shared with TRBD2. This CDR3 has 15 residues. Germline CDR1 is SGHNT and CDR2 is YYREEE (reference sequence). The ends lost 2 bases at V and 7 bases at J; junction bases unmatched: 5. CDR3 residues: CASSFGSGGIGELFF. The CDR3 DNA follows: TGTGCCAGCAGCTTCGGTAGCGGGGGGATCGGGGAGCTGTTTTTT.

This chain links TRBV23-1 with TRBJ2-7, with 7 bases fitting TRBD2. TRBV23-1 is noted as an ORF with a role that remains uncertain. V shed 8 bases, J shed 1 base, and the junction held 11 bases outside the gene matches. This CDR3 is 15 amino acids long. The CDR3: CASPRVGRGSYEQYF. CDR3 coding DNA: TGCGCCAGCCCCCGGGTGGGGAGGGGATCCTACGAGCAGTACTTC.

The rearrangement joins TRBV30 to TRBJ1-6; no firm D call. The V gene lost 2 bases and the J gene lost 0 bases, with 11 bases spanning the gap. Germline CDR1 GTSNPN, CDR2 SVGIG (reference sequence). This CDR3 region has 16 residues. The CDR3 region has the DNA TGTGCCTGGAGTCCGGGAGGTAGCTCCTATAATTCACCCCTCCACTTT. Translated, it gives CAWSPGGSSYNSPLHF.

The genes are TRBV6-2 or TRBV6-3 and TRBJ2-5, with 10 nucleotides matching TRBD2. This CDR3 has 16 residues. J lost 5 bases, V lost 4 bases, and 10 bases had no gene match. Germline V gives CDR1 MNHEY, CDR2 SVGEGT. CDR3 DNA sequence: TGTGCCAGCAGTTGGACCTTTAGCGGGGGGCGGGAGACCCAGTACTTC. Translated, it gives CASSWTFSGGRETQYF.

The chain employs TRBV7-2 and TRBJ1-3; TRBD1 aligns across 7 bases. V gave up 1 base and J gave up 2 bases; unmatched junction bases: 2. The CDR3 has 15 residues. The germline CDR1 and CDR2 sequences are SGHTA and FQGNSA. CDR3 DNA: TGTGCCAGCAGCTTAGGGGACAGAGCTGGAAACACCATATATTTT. This codes for CASSLGDRAGNTIYF.

The V call is TRBV14, the J call TRBJ2-7; the match to TRBD2 covers 8 bases. Trimming removed 2 bases from V and 6 bases from J; junction bases left unmatched: 9. Germline V gives CDR1 SGHDN, CDR2 FVKESK. This CDR3 region has 15 residues. CDR3 nucleotides: TGTGCCAGCAGCCAAATCGACGTAAGCGGGGGCGAGCAGTACTTC. Its translation: CASSQIDVSGGEQYF.

The chain is built from TRBV7-3 and TRBJ2-7; D perhaps matches TRBD1 (5 bases). V gave up 2 bases and J gave up 2 bases, with 16 bases separating them. Germline V CDR1 and CDR2: SGHTA, FQGTGA. The CDR3 has 16 residues. CDR3 amino acids: CASSLVGQILAYEQYF. CDR3 nucleotides: TGTGCCAGCAGCTTAGTCGGACAAATATTAGCCTACGAGCAGTACTTC. The entire variable domain, with the rest obtained from reference TRBV7-3 and TRBJ2-7, is as follows: GAGVSQTPSNKVTEKGKYVELRCDPISGHTALYWYRQSLGQGPEFLIYFQGTGAADDSGLPNDRFFAVRPEGSVSTLKIQRTERGDSAVYLCASSLVGQILAYEQYFGPGTRLTVT.

V is TRBV29-1 and J is TRBJ2-2, with 9 bases lining up with TRBD1. V was clipped by 7 bases and J by 5 bases; unmatched bases: 8. From germline, CDR1 is SQVTM and CDR2 ANQGSEA. The CDR3 is 14 amino acids. The CDR3 here is CSGSMTGGTGELFF. CDR3 bases: TGCAGCGGTTCCATGACAGGGGGGACCGGGGAGCTGTTTTTT.

This chain joins TRBV7-2 and TRBJ2-7; the match to TRBD1 covers 7 bases. V shed 5 bases and J 6 bases; nucleotides not matched to a gene: 10. The CDR3 loop spans 14 amino acids. Germline V gene lookup returns CDR1 SGHTA and CDR2 FQGNSA. The CDR3 spells CASSLEGGLSEQYF. The CDR3 bases are TGTGCCAGCAGCCTGGAAGGGGGCCTTAGCGAGCAGTACTTC.

On this clone: A read error may produce the germline difference seen at one junction end. The chain employs TRBV7-9 and TRBJ1-4, with 8 bases lining up with TRBD1. The CDR3 runs to 12 residues. Germline V lookup: CDR1 SEHNR, CDR2 FQNEAQ (reference sequence). In DNA, the CDR3 is TGTGCCAGCAGCTCGCAAGACAGGGGTCGGGATTTT. Protein product: CASSSQDRGRDF. Supplemented by reference TRBV7-9 and TRBJ1-4, the full variable domain reads DTGVSQNPRHKITKRGQNVTFRCDPISEHNRLYWYRQTLGQGPEFLTYFQNEAQLEKSRLLSDRFSAERPKGSFSTLEIQRTEQGDSAMYLCASSSQDRGRDFGSGTQLSVL.

V is TRBV3-1 (or the pseudogene TRBV3-2) and J is TRBJ2-3, with 13 nucleotides matching TRBD2. Germline lookup yields CDR1 LGHDT and CDR2 YNNKEL (reference sequence). The V and J ends lost 4 bases and 1 base, in that order; junction bases with no gene match: 2. This CDR3 comprises 16 residues. CDR3 in amino acids: CASSLGLAGGTDTQYF. The CDR3 region has the DNA TGTGCCAGCAGCCTCGGACTAGCGGGGGGCACAGATACGCAGTATTTT.

This clone was picked up a small number of times. At the DNA level, this CDR3 is encoded by other sequences in the same sample as well. The rearrangement uses TRBV27 and TRBJ1-2, with D maybe TRBD1 (6 bases). This CDR3 comprises 14 residues. CDR1 MNHEY and CDR2 SMNVEV come from the germline V gene (reference sequence). Between the trimmed V and J ends, which lost 2 bases and 3 bases, there was a span of 10 bases. CDR3 protein: CASSLAYRDYGYTF. In DNA, the CDR3 is TGTGCCAGCAGTTTAGCGTACAGGGACTATGGCTACACCTTC.